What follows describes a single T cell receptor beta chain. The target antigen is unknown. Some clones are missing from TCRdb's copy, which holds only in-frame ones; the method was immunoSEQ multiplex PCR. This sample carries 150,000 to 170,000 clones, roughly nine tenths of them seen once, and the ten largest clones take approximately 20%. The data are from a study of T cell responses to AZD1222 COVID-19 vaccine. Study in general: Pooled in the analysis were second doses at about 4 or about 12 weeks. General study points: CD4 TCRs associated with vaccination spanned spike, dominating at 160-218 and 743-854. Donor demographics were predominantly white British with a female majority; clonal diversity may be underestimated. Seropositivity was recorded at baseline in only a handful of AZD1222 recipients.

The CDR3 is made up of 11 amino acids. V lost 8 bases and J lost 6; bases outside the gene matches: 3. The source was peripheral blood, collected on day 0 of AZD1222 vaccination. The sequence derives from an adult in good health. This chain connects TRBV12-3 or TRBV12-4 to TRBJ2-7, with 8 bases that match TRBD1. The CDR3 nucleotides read TGTGCCAGCGCCAGGGGGCCCGAGCAGTACTTC. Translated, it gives CASARGPEQYF.